The rows below give T cell receptor beta chains drawn from one sample of a study of cytomegalovirus exposure and HLA in healthy donors. Generated by immunoSEQ multiplex PCR, the TCRdb table keeps only in-frame clones and is missing some. The data contain 150,000 to 200,000 clones, 70% to 90% of them singletons. Material: PBMCs. These receptors were collected from a man aged 18 to 29 in good health and CMV-seropositive. CDR3s include the opening cysteine and the closing phenylalanine or tryptophan.

V | CDR3
TRBV11-2 | CASSFRDRFFNYGYTF
TRBV9 | CASSGRGKIGELFF
TRBV7-8 | CASSPWTATGELFF
TRBV2 | CASRGLSRDRGYEQYF
TRBV18 | CASSTSRDTDTDTQYF
TRBV27 | CASSLLRNQPQHF
TRBV2 | CAERGPSYEQYF
TRBV19 | CASKQGLGDQPQHF
TRBV4-3 | CASSQDWRGANYGYTF
TRBV7-7 | CASSLAGHLSNQPQHF
TRBV4-1 | CASSLVTSGLGSYNEQFF
TRBV19 | CASSIWGGGETQYF
TRBV5-1 | CASSQSGGRSYEQYF
TRBV6-1 | CASSREVMNTEAFF
TRBV11-2 | CASSPTQPGELFF
TRBV7-2 | CASSLALSGGQETQYF
TRBV7-9 | CARNWGPGEQYF
TRBV19 | CASSIVGAGETQYF
TRBV6-1 | CASSEGGGEYEQYF
TRBV10-3 | CAISGPSGELPNTDTQYF
TRBV29-1 | CSVRGLAGPRGQETQYF
TRBV13 | CAVGLNNEQFF
TRBV2 | CASRGTAETQYF
TRBV19 | CASSIRAGGKNGYTF
TRBV19 | CASSGGGPGADYEQYF